This T cell receptor beta chain emerged from a study of technical replicates of blood from a few donors. Data came from immunoSEQ multiplex PCR; TCRdb stores just in-frame clones and leaves some out. The sample holds 80,000 or so clones, 95% to 99% seen once. CDR1 is SEHNR and CDR2 is FQNEAQ in the germline V gene (reference sequence). The trim removed 3 bases at V and 4 bases at J, leaving 5 bases unmatched. The CDR3 length is 15 residues. The V and J genes are TRBV7-9 and TRBJ2-7, with TRBD1 identical over 11 bases. The clonotype originates from a human donor in good health. The sample taken for sequencing was T cells isolated from PBMCs. The CDR3 DNA follows: TGTGCCAGCAGCTTTGGACAGGGGGCGGCGTACGAGCAGTACTTC. Protein product: CASSFGQGAAYEQYF.